These 20 T cell receptor beta chains were sequenced from one sample in a study of CD8+CD57+ T cells in acquired aplastic anemia. Genomic DNA templated the TCR beta VDJ and CDR3 profiling. Using its own MiXCR run on the reads, TCRdb lists one record per CDR3 protein. The table has 150,000 to 200,000 distinct CDR3 sequences, over 60% seen once. The sequenced sample consisted of sorted CD4+, CD8+, or CD8+CD57+ T cells (not recorded which) from PBMCs. These receptors came from a human donor with severe aplastic anemia or a healthy control (not recorded which).

This clonotype was observed a single time. V is TRBV7-9 and J is TRBJ2-1; 11 bases are shared with TRBD2. The CDR3 length is 17 residues. The V segment lost 2 bases and the J segment 5 bases; nucleotides outside the gene matches: 8. Germline-derived CDR1 and CDR2 are SEHNR and FQNEAQ (reference sequence). The CDR3 here is CASSLRASSGRDNEQFF. The CDR3 nucleotides read TGTGCCAGCAGCTTAAGGGCGAGTAGCGGGAGGGACAATGAGCAGTTCTTC.

The rearrangement joins TRBV25-1 to TRBJ1-2, with 7 positions matching TRBD1. CDR3 length: 16 amino acids. CDR1 and CDR2 (germline): MGHDK, SYGVNS. V was clipped by 4 bases and J by 4 bases; unmatched bases: 12. The DNA of the CDR3 is TGTGCCAGCAGTGTGGGGGAGACAGGGTTAGGCTATGGCTACACCTTC. It encodes CASSVGETGLGYGYTF.

This clonotype was seen only a few times. The V call is TRBV10-3, the J call TRBJ2-1; no reliable D call. The CDR3 covers 11 residues. From germline, CDR1 is ENHRY and CDR2 SYGVKD. The V end lost 2 bases, the J end lost 8 bases, and 4 bases lay between the germline ends. For the CDR3, the DNA is TGTGCCATCAGTGAGCAGGATGAGCAGTTCTTC. Residues: CAISEQDEQFF.

V and J are TRBV7-9 and TRBJ2-1, with TRBD1 matching over 7 bases. CDR3 length: 12 amino acids. Losses at the gene ends were 5 bases for V and 9 bases for J; bases not matched to a gene: 4. The germline gives CDR1 SEHNR, CDR2 FQNEAQ (reference sequence). CDR3: CASSRQGGEQFF. The CDR3 DNA follows: TGTGCCAGCAGCCGACAGGGCGGTGAGCAGTTCTTC.

This clonotype was seen at least ten times. This CDR3 is CASSVHRDGTDTQYF. CDR3 bases: TGTGCCAGCAGCGTACACCGGGACGGCACAGATACGCAGTATTTT. The chain uses TRBV9 and TRBJ2-3, with D perhaps given as TRBD1 or TRBD2 (5 bases each). The V and J ends lost 1 base and 1 base respectively, with 10 bases between them. Germline V gives CDR1 SGDLS, CDR2 YYNGEE. CDR3 length: 15 residues.

The chain employs TRBV29-1 and TRBJ2-7; D may match TRBD1 or TRBD2 (5 bases each). The V gene's germline CDR1 is SQVTM and CDR2 ANQGSEA. Trimming pared 5 bases from V and 0 bases from J, leaving 8 bases between. This CDR3 is built from 12 residues. CDR3 DNA sequence: TGCAGCGTTTCCGGGACCTCCTACGAGCAGTACTTC. Its translation is CSVSGTSYEQYF.

The chain has TRBV7-6 and TRBJ1-1, with D unresolved. CDR1 is SGHVS, CDR2 FNYEAQ, per germline. Trimming took 6 bases from V and 0 from J, leaving 5 bases between them. The CDR3 loop spans 12 amino acids. The CDR3 here is CASRSLNTEAFF. In DNA form, the CDR3 reads TGTGCCAGCAGGTCACTGAACACTGAAGCTTTCTTT. Using reference TRBV7-6 and TRBJ1-1 for the parts outside the CDR3, the full variable domain is GAGVSQSPRYKVTKRGQDVALRCDPISGHVSLYWYRQALGQGPEFLTYFNYEAQQDKSGLPNDRFSAERPEGSISTLTIQRTEQRDSAMYRCASRSLNTEAFFGQGTRLTVV.

As to this clonotype: A read error may account for a junction end that differs from germline. The chain links TRBV10-3 to TRBJ2-7; D is uncertain. The CDR3 spans 13 residues. Germline lookup yields CDR1 ENHRY and CDR2 SYGVKD. This CDR3 is CASSYSGAYEQYF. In DNA, the CDR3 is TGTGCCAGCAGTTACTCAGGTGCCTACGAGCAGTACTTC.

The V gene is TRBV15, the J gene TRBJ1-2, with TRBD1 matching over 7 bases. Germline V gene data show CDR1 as LNHNV and CDR2 as YYDKDF (reference sequence). CDR3 length equals 16 residues. The junction had 8 bases not matched to a gene; V was cut back by 0 bases and J by 4 bases. CDR3 nucleotides: TGTGCCACCAGCAGAGATACGAGACAGGGTGGCTATGGCTACACCTTC. It is translated as CATSRDTRQGGYGYTF.

The V call is TRBV10-2, the J call TRBJ2-7; 9 nucleotides line up with TRBD1. After removal of 7 bases from V and 9 bases from J, the junction contained 13 bases not matched to a gene. CDR1 and CDR2 from the germline V gene are WSHSY and SAAADI. The CDR3 has 14 residues. Here the CDR3 DNA reads TGCGCCAGCATTCTCCCGGGACAGGGCGTCGGGCAGTACTTC. It codes for CASILPGQGVGQYF.

Comments on this clonotype: This clone may be a read error of a much larger clone one base away. V and J are TRBV7-2 and TRBJ2-7, with a weak D call TRBD1 (6 bases). CDR1 SGHTA and CDR2 FQGNSA come from the germline V gene. V lost 6 bases, J lost 3 bases, and 12 bases lay in between. CDR3 length: 13 amino acids. The CDR3 DNA is TGTGCCAGCAGTGATGGACAGTTCTACGAGCAGTACTTC. Translated, it gives CASSDGQFYEQYF.

This chain links TRBV2 with TRBJ1-1; no firm D call. Germline-derived CDR1 and CDR2 are SNHLY and FYNNEI. V lost 5 bases, J lost 0 bases, and 7 bases lay in between. This CDR3 spans 13 amino acids. The CDR3 is CASSLILNTEAFF. The CDR3 DNA follows: TGTGCCAGCAGTCTCATACTGAACACTGAAGCTTTCTTT.

The chain employs TRBV20-1 and TRBJ1-2; no reliable D call. The V end lost 5 bases, the J end lost 8 bases, and 18 bases lay between the germline ends. Germline V gene data show CDR1 as DFQATT and CDR2 as SNEGSKA (reference sequence). This CDR3 contains 13 residues. CDR3 sequence reads: CSAPTFGGAGYTF. DNA for the CDR3: TGCAGTGCTCCCACCTTCGGCGGCGCGGGCTACACCTTC.

The chain recombines TRBV9 with TRBJ2-7, with D possibly TRBD2 on 5 matching bases. V was pared by 4 bases and J by 2 bases, with 16 bases between. Germline CDR1 and CDR2: SGDLS and YYNGEE. This CDR3 spans 15 amino acids. In nucleotides, the CDR3 is TGTGCCAGCAGCTACGGGGTAGGGTTGGCCTACGAGCAGTACTTC. Translated, it gives CASSYGVGLAYEQYF.

This clonotype appeared a few times. The chain joins TRBV30 to TRBJ2-6; no clear D gene. This CDR3 contains 16 residues. Between the trimmed V and J ends, which lost 4 bases and 0 bases, there was a span of 13 bases. Germline V lookup: CDR1 GTSNPN, CDR2 SVGIG (reference sequence). CDR3 sequence: CAWTHGGFSGANVLTF. The CDR3 DNA sequence: TGTGCCTGGACCCACGGTGGGTTCTCTGGGGCCAACGTCCTGACTTTC. Using reference TRBV30 and TRBJ2-6 for the parts outside the CDR3, the full variable domain is SQTIHQWPATLVQPVGSPLSLECTVEGTSNPNLYWYRQAAGRGLQLLFYSVGIGQISSEVPQNLSASRPQDRQFILSSKKLLLSDSGFYLCAWTHGGFSGANVLTFGAGSRLTVL.

The chain recombines TRBV14 with TRBJ1-6; D remains unclear. The CDR3 runs 13 residues. V was shortened by 4 bases and J by 3 bases, with 4 bases between the two germline ends. Per germline, CDR1 SGHDN and CDR2 FVKESK. Here the CDR3 reads CASSPYYNSPLHF. Here the CDR3 DNA reads TGTGCCAGCAGCCCGTACTATAATTCACCCCTCCACTTT.

The J gene is TRBJ2-2, the V gene TRBV7-3; 11 bases are a match to TRBD1. The CDR3 has 16 residues. Germline V gene data show CDR1 as SGHTA and CDR2 as FQGTGA. Trimming cost V 5 bases and J 4 bases; bases outside gene matches: 6. The CDR3 DNA reads as TGTGCCAGCAGCCTAGGGGGGACAGGGGGCACCGGGGAGCTGTTTTTT. Translated, it gives CASSLGGTGGTGELFF. The variable domain in full, with the rest retrieved from reference TRBV7-3 and TRBJ2-2, is GAGVSQTPSNKVTEKGKYVELRCDPISGHTALYWYRQSLGQGPEFLIYFQGTGAADDSGLPNDRFFAVRPEGSVSTLKIQRTERGDSAVYLCASSLGGTGGTGELFFGEGSRLTVL.

The chain recombines TRBV20-1 with TRBJ2-5; tentatively, D is TRBD2 (5 bases). The J call may be faulty, since TRBJ2-7 better matches the DNA end. The CDR3 contains 13 residues. Germline CDR1 is DFQATT and CDR2 is SNEGSKA (reference sequence). CDR3 in amino acids: CSAMPGTTYEQYF. The CDR3 region has the DNA TGCAGTGCTATGCCGGGAACTACCTACGAGCAGTACTTC.

This clonotype was seen many times. The rearrangement uses TRBV2 and TRBJ1-6; 7 nucleotides agree with TRBD1. This CDR3 region has 20 residues. CDR1 and CDR2 from the germline V gene are SNHLY and FYNNEI. J gave up 0 bases and V 3 bases, and 14 bases lay outside the gene matches. The CDR3 loop reads CASSDPTGQDISSYNSPLHF. The CDR3 region has the DNA TGTGCCAGCAGTGACCCCACAGGACAGGACATAAGCTCCTATAATTCACCCCTCCACTTT.

This clonotype was seen only once. The chain employs TRBV20-1 and TRBJ1-1, with no clear D. The CDR3 length is 14 residues. Looked up from germline, CDR1 is DFQATT and CDR2 is SNEGSKA (reference sequence). V was cut by 2 bases and J by 0 bases, with 10 bases left in between. The CDR3 sequence is CSARSVRMNTEAFF. The CDR3 DNA is TGCAGTGCTAGATCGGTGAGAATGAACACTGAAGCTTTCTTT.